This is a list of T cell receptor beta chains from one sample in a study of blood T cell repertoires in COVID-19. Data came from immunoSEQ multiplex PCR; TCRdb stores just in-frame clones and leaves some out. The sample consists of 240,000 or so clones, 82% of them appearing once. The sequencing input was peripheral blood. The receptors here all came from a woman between 55 and 75 years old with active or convalescent COVID-19. Each CDR3 is given with its conserved first and last residue. A D gene is named only where the DNA matches it firmly. A clone size is listed for some rows: how often the clone was seen (once, few, many), or a class if it is expanded.

d_call,j_call,clone_size,v_call,cdr3_nt,cdr3_aa
-,TRBJ2-2,-,TRBV5-6,TGTGCCAGCAGGGACAGACTTTACGGGGAGCTGTTTTTT,CASRDRLYGELFF
TRBD2,TRBJ2-1,-,TRBV18,TGTGCCAGCTCACCCCTAGCGGGGGGTTCCTACAATGAGCAGTTCTTC,CASSPLAGGSYNEQFF
TRBD1,TRBJ2-7,few,TRBV5-4,TGTGCCAGCAGCCAAATTCCTAATTGGGACAGTTCGGAGCAGTACTTC,CASSQIPNWDSSEQYF
TRBD2,TRBJ2-5,-,TRBV10-2,TGCGCCAGCACCGAGAGGCTAGCGGGCACAAAAGAGACCCAGTACTTC,CASTERLAGTKETQYF
-,TRBJ2-3,-,TRBV7-6,TGTGCCAGCAGCTTAGACGCCCAAACCGGGGCGCAGTATTTT,CASSLDAQTGAQYF
TRBD1,TRBJ2-1,-,TRBV18,TGTGCCAGCTCACGACAGACAGGGGGCGCTTACAATGAGCAGTTCTTC,CASSRQTGGAYNEQFF
-,TRBJ2-3,-,TRBV7-2,TGTGCCAGCAGCTTAGCGAAGGGGCCAGATACGCAGTATTTT,CASSLAKGPDTQYF
TRBD2,TRBJ2-3,-,TRBV7-9,TGTGCCAGCAGTTTGTACCGGGGGGGCGAGGATACGCAGTATTTT,CASSLYRGGEDTQYF
TRBD1,TRBJ2-4,many,TRBV6-2/TRBV6-3,TGTGCCAGCAGTTACGGGACAGGGGGAGGAAACATTCAGTACTTC,CASSYGTGGGNIQYF
TRBD1,TRBJ2-5,-,TRBV6-1,TGTGCCAGCAGTGACGGACAGGTGGAGACCCAGTACTTC,CASSDGQVETQYF
-,TRBJ2-6,-,TRBV30,TGTGCCTGCAGCTCTGGGGCCAACGTCCTGACTTTC,CACSSGANVLTF
TRBD1,TRBJ1-2,-,TRBV2,TGTGCCAGCCTAATACAGGGGCACTATGGCTACACCTTC,CASLIQGHYGYTF
-,TRBJ1-1,-,TRBV29-1,TGCAGCGTTCCCAGTGGGCAGGAAGCTTTCTTT,CSVPSGQEAFF
-,TRBJ2-3,-,TRBV20-1,TGCAGTGCTAGGTGGGGGCATACGCAGTATTTT,CSARWGHTQYF
-,TRBJ2-3,-,TRBV5-4,TGTGCCAGCAGCCCCATAGGCACAGATACGCAGTATTTT,CASSPIGTDTQYF
TRBD1,TRBJ2-5,-,TRBV3-1/TRBV3-2,TGTGCCAGCAGCCAAAACAGGGGACGGGAGACCCAGTACTTC,CASSQNRGRETQYF
TRBD1,TRBJ1-2,-,TRBV9,TGTGCCAGCAGCTCTCGGACAGGGGAATATGGCTACACCTTC,CASSSRTGEYGYTF
-,TRBJ1-1,-,TRBV6-5,TGTGCCAGCAGCACCCCCCTAGACACTGAAGCTTTCTTT,CASSTPLDTEAFF
-,TRBJ1-6,-,TRBV6-5,TGTGCCAGCAGCCCCGCAGGGATTTCCCTCCACTTT,CASSPAGISLHF
-,TRBJ2-3,-,TRBV5-1,TGCGCCAGCAGCTTGGTACCCGGGGGCACAGATACGCAGTATTTT,CASSLVPGGTDTQYF
-,TRBJ2-7,-,TRBV6-2/TRBV6-3,TGTGCCAGCAGTTACTCGGGACTCGATAGCGAGCAGTACTTC,CASSYSGLDSEQYF
-,TRBJ1-1,once,TRBV7-2,TGTGCCAGCAGCGCACACACCGGGGGGTCTTTGAACACTGAAGCTTTCTTT,CASSAHTGGSLNTEAFF
-,TRBJ2-3,-,TRBV7-2,TGTGCCAGCAGCTTAGGGCCCACAGATACGCAGTATTTT,CASSLGPTDTQYF
TRBD2,TRBJ2-5,-,TRBV7-3,TGTGCCAGCAGCCCCTCCAGCGGGGGGGCGGGAGAGACCCAGTACTTC,CASSPSSGGAGETQYF
-,TRBJ1-1,-,TRBV2,TGTGCCAGTGCGCCCAATTCGGGCACTGAAGCTTTCTTT,CASAPNSGTEAFF
TRBD2,TRBJ2-4,-,TRBV5-1,TGCGCCAGCAGCCCCAGCGGGCTAGGCGGGGGTGAAAACATTCAGTACTTC,CASSPSGLGGGENIQYF
-,TRBJ2-7,-,TRBV20-1,TGCAGTGCTAGTCGGAGGTCCCATAACTCCTACGAGCAGTACTTC,CSASRRSHNSYEQYF
TRBD2,TRBJ2-1,-,TRBV30,TGTGCCTGGACTCACGGGGGGTACATAAAACCCTACAATGAGCAGTTCTTC,CAWTHGGYIKPYNEQFF
TRBD2,TRBJ2-3,-,TRBV9,TGTGCCAGCGGAACTAGCGGGGGGAGCACAGATACGCAGTATTTT,CASGTSGGSTDTQYF
-,TRBJ2-3,-,TRBV12-3/TRBV12-4,TGTGCCAGCAGAAATCTAGCTACAGATACGCAGTATTTT,CASRNLATDTQYF
-,TRBJ1-1,-,TRBV2,TGTGCCAGCAGTGGACAGTGGGGCTACGGTGAAGCTTTCTTT,CASSGQWGYGEAFF
TRBD1,TRBJ2-7,-,TRBV5-1,TGCGCCAGCAGCCCGCAGGGGGTGACAGGATCCTACGAGCAGTACTTC,CASSPQGVTGSYEQYF
-,TRBJ2-5,-,TRBV5-1,TGCGCCAGCAGGGCGGACCAAGAGACCCAGTACTTC,CASRADQETQYF
-,TRBJ1-4,-,TRBV9,TGTGCCAGCAGCGTAGGGTTGGCAGGCGTTGAAAAACTGTTTTTT,CASSVGLAGVEKLFF
TRBD1,TRBJ2-2,-,TRBV7-9,TGTGCCAGCAGCTCCGGACAGGGGCTTTCCACCGGGGAGCTGTTTTTT,CASSSGQGLSTGELFF
TRBD1,TRBJ1-6,-,TRBV19,TGTGCCAGTAGTCTGGGACAGGGCTCCCAACCCCTCCACTTT,CASSLGQGSQPLHF
TRBD1,TRBJ1-2,-,TRBV7-9,TGTGCCAGCAGCCAAACGGGACAGAACTATGGCTACACCTTC,CASSQTGQNYGYTF
-,TRBJ1-2,-,TRBV9,TGTGCCAGCAGCGCCTCAGGTTCCCACTATGGCTACACCTTC,CASSASGSHYGYTF
-,TRBJ1-2,few,TRBV29-1,TGCAGCGTTGAAGGAGGGCCCTATGGCTACACCTTC,CSVEGGPYGYTF
-,TRBJ1-3,-,TRBV5-4,TGTGCCAGCAGCTTGGATTCCGGGGCTGGAAACACCATATATTTT,CASSLDSGAGNTIYF